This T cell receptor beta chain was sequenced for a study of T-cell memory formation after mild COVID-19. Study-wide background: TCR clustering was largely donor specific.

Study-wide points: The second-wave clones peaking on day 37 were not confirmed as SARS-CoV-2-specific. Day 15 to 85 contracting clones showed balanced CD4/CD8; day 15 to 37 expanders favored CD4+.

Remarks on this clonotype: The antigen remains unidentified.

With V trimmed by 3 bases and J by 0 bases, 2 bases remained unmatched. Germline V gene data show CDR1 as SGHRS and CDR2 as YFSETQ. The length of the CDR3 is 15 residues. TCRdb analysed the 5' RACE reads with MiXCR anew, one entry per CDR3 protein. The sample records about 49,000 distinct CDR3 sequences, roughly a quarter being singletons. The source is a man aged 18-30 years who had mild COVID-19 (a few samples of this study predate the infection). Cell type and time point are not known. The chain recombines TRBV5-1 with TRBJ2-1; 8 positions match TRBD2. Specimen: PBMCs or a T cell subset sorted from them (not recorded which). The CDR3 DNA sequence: TGCGCCAGCAGCTCGACTAGCGACTCCTACAATGAGCAGTTCTTC. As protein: CASSSTSDSYNEQFF.